This T cell receptor beta chain is from a study of blood T cell repertoires in COVID-19. Study as a whole: COVID-19 samples from acute and convalescent phases originated in the United States, Italy and Spain. PBMCs, B-cell-depleted T cells, or T cells were the source of the cDNA or gDNA that made up the material.

V lost 2 bases to trimming and J lost 0 bases, with 7 bases between them. The CDR3 sequence is 14 residues long. The germline V gene encodes CDR1 SGHRS and CDR2 YFSETQ. The authors' processing: For nucleated cells, counts were estimated from reference gene primer amplification. TCRdb's table, derived via immunoSEQ multiplex PCR, lists solely in-frame clones and lacks some. The DNA was the basis for D and trimming; V, J and clone size are from that table. Altogether 120,000 to 150,000 clones are present, about nine tenths being singletons, with the ten largest covering about 2.3%. The chain couples TRBV5-1 to TRBJ2-3; a possible D gene is TRBD2 (5 bases). The TCR sequence derives from a human donor in a cohort sampled during active COVID-19. Sequencing was carried out using peripheral blood. The CDR3 coding sequence is TGCGCCAGCAGCTTACTAGTTAGCACAGATACGCAGTATTTT. Translated, it gives CASSLLVSTDTQYF.